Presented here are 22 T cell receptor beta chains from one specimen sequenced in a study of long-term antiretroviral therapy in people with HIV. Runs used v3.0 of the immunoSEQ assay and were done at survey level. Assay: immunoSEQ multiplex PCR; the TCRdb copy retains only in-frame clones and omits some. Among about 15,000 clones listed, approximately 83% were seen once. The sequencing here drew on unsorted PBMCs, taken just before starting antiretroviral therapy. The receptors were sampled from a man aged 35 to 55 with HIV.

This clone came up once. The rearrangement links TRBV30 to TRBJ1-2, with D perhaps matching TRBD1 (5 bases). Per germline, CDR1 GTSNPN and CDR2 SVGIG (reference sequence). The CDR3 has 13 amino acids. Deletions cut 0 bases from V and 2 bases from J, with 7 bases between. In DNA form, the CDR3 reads TGTGCCTGGAGTGTAGACAGCAACTATGGCTACACCTTC. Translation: CAWSVDSNYGYTF.

The CDR3 here is CASSPGGAGDTQYF. CDR3 nucleotides: TGTGCCAGCTCACCTGGAGGGGCGGGAGATACGCAGTATTTT. This rearrangement joins TRBV18 to TRBJ2-3; perhaps TRBD2 as D (6 bases). CDR1 is KGHSH, CDR2 LQKENI, per germline. V was cut by 3 bases and J by 5 bases, with 12 bases left in between. The CDR3 is made up of 14 amino acids.

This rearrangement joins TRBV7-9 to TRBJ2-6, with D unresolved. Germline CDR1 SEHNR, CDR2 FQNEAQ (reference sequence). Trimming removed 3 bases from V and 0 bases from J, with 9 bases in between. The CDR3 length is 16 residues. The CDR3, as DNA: TGTGCCAGCAGCTTTAGAAGGGACTCTGGGGCCAACGTCCTGACTTTC. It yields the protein CASSFRRDSGANVLTF. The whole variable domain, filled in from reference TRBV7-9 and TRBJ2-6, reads DTGVSQNPRHKITKRGQNVTFRCDPISEHNRLYWYRQTLGQGPEFLTYFQNEAQLEKSRLLSDRFSAERPKGSFSTLEIQRTEQGDSAMYLCASSFRRDSGANVLTFGAGSRLTVL.

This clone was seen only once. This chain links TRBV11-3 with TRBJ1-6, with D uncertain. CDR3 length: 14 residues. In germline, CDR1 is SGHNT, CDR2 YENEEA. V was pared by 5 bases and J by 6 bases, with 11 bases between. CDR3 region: CASSLEGSNSPLHF. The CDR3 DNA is TGTGCCAGCAGCCTCGAGGGTAGTAATTCACCCCTCCACTTT.

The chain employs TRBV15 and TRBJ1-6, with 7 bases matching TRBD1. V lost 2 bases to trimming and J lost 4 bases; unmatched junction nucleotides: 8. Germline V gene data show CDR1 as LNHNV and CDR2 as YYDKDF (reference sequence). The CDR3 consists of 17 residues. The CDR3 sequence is CATSRSPGTEYNSPLHF. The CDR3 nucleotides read TGTGCCACCAGCAGAAGCCCCGGGACAGAGTATAATTCACCCCTCCACTTT.

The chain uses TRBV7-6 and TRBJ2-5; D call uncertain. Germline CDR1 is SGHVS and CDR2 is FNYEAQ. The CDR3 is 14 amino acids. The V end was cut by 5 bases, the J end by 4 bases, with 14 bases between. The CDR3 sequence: CASSLGADGETQYF. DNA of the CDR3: TGTGCCAGCAGCCTCGGTGCAGACGGAGAGACCCAGTACTTC.

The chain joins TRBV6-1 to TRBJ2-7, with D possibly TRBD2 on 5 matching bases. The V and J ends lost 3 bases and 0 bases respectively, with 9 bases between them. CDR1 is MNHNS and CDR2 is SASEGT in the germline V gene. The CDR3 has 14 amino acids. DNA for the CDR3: TGTGCCAGCAGTGAGACTACGACCTCCTACGAGCAGTACTTC. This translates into CASSETTTSYEQYF.

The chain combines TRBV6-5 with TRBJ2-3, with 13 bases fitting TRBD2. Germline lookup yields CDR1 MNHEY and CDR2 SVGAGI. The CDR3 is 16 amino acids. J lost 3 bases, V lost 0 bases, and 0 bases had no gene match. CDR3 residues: CASSYSTSGGTDTQYF. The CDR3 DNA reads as TGTGCCAGCAGTTACTCGACTAGCGGGGGGACAGATACGCAGTATTTT.

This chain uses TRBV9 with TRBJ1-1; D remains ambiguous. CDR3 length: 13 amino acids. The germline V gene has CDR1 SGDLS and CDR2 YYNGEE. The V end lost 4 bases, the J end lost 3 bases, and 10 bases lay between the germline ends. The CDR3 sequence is CASSPPRYTEAFF. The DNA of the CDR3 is TGTGCCAGCAGCCCACCCCGGTACACTGAAGCTTTCTTT.

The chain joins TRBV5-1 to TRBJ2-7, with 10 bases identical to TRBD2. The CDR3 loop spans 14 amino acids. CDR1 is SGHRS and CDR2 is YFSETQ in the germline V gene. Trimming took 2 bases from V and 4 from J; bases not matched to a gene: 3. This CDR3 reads CASSFTSGEYEQYF. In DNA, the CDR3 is TGCGCCAGCAGCTTTACTAGCGGGGAATACGAGCAGTACTTC.

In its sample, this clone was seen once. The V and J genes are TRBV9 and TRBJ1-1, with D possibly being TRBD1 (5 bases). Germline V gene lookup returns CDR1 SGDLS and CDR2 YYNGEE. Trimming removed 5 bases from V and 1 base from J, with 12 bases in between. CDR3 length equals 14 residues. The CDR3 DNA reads TGTGCCAGCAGGGGAGGGGCAGGGAACACTGAAGCTTTCTTT. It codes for CASRGGAGNTEAFF. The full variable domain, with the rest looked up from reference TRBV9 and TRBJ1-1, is DSGVTQTPKHLITATGQRVTLRCSPRSGDLSVYWYQQSLDQGLQFLIQYYNGEERAKGNILERFSAQQFPDLHSELNLSSLELGDSALYFCASRGGAGNTEAFFGQGTRLTVV.

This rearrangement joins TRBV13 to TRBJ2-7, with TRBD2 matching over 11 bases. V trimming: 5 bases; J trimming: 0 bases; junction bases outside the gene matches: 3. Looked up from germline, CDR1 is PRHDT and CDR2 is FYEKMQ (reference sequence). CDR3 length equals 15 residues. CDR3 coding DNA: TGTGCCAGCAGCCCGGGGACTAGCGGCTCCTACGAGCAGTACTTC. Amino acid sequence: CASSPGTSGSYEQYF. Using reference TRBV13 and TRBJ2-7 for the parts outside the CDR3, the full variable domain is AAGVIQSPRHLIKEKRETATLKCYPIPRHDTVYWYQQGPGQDPQFLISFYEKMQSDKGSIPDRFSAQQFSDYHSELNMSSLELGDSALYFCASSPGTSGSYEQYFGPGTRLTVT.

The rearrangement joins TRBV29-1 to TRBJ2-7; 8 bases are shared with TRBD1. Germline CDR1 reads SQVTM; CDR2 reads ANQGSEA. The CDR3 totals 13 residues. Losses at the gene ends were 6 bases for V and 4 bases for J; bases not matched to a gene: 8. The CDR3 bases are TGCAGCGTCTACCCAGGGGGCCGTTACGAGCAGTACTTC. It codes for CSVYPGGRYEQYF.

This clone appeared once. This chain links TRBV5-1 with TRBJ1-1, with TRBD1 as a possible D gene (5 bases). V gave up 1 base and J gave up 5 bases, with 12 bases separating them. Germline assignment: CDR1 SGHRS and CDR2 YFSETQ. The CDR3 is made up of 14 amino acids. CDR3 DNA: TGCGCCAGCAGCTTGCGGCTTTGGGGGACTGAAGCTTTCTTT. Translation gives CASSLRLWGTEAFF.

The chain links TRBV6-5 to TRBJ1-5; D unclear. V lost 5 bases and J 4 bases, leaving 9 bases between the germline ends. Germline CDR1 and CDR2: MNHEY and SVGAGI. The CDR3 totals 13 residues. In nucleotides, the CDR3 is TGTGCCAGCAGTCCCCCGGGGAATCAGCCCCAGCATTTT. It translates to CASSPPGNQPQHF.

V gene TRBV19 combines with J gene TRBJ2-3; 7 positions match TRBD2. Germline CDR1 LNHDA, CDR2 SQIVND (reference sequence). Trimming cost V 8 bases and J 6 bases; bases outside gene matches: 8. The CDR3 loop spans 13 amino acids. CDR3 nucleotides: TGTGCCAGTCTGGAGCGGGGAAGGGATACGCAGTATTTT. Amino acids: CASLERGRDTQYF.

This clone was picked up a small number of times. CDR3 amino acids: CASSQDWVGLAIEQYF. The CDR3 DNA reads as TGTGCCAGCAGCCAAGATTGGGTTGGACTAGCGATCGAGCAGTACTTC. The J gene is TRBJ2-7, the V gene TRBV4-2, with TRBD2 matching 9 bases. The trim removed 0 bases at V and 6 bases at J, leaving 9 bases unmatched. The CDR3 extends over 16 amino acids. Germline V gene data show CDR1 as LGHNA and CDR2 as YNFKEQ.

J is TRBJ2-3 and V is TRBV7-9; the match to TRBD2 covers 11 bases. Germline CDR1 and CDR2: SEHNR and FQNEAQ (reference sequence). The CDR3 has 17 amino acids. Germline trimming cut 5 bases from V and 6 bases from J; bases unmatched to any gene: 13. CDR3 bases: TGTGCCAGCAGCCTAGGGGCTAGCGGGGGGATGACGGATACGCAGTATTTT. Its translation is CASSLGASGGMTDTQYF.

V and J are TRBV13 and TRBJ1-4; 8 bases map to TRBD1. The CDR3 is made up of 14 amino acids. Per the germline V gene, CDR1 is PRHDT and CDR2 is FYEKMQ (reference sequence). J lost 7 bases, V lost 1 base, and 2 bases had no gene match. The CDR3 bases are TGTGCCAGCAGCTTAGCAGGGGGCACTGAAAAACTGTTTTTT. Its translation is CASSLAGGTEKLFF.

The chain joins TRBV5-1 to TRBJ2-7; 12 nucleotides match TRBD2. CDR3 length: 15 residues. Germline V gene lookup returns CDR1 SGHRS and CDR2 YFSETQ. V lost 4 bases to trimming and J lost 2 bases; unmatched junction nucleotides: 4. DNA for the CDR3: TGCGCCAGCAGCCCCCGGACTAGCGGGACCTACGAGCAGTACTTC. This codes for CASSPRTSGTYEQYF.

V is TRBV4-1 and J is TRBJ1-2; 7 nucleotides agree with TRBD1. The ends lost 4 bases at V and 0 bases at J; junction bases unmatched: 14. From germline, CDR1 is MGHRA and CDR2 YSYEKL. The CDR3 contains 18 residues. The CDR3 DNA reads TGCGCCAGCAGCCTACTGCCTCGCCGGACAGGAGCTAACTATGGCTACACCTTC. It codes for CASSLLPRRTGANYGYTF.

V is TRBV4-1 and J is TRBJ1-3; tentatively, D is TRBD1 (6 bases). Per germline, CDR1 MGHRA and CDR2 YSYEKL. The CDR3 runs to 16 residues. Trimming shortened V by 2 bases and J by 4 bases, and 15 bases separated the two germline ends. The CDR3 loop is CASSQSGGPGGNTIYF. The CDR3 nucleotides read TGCGCCAGCAGCCAATCCGGGGGGCCAGGAGGAAACACCATATATTTT.